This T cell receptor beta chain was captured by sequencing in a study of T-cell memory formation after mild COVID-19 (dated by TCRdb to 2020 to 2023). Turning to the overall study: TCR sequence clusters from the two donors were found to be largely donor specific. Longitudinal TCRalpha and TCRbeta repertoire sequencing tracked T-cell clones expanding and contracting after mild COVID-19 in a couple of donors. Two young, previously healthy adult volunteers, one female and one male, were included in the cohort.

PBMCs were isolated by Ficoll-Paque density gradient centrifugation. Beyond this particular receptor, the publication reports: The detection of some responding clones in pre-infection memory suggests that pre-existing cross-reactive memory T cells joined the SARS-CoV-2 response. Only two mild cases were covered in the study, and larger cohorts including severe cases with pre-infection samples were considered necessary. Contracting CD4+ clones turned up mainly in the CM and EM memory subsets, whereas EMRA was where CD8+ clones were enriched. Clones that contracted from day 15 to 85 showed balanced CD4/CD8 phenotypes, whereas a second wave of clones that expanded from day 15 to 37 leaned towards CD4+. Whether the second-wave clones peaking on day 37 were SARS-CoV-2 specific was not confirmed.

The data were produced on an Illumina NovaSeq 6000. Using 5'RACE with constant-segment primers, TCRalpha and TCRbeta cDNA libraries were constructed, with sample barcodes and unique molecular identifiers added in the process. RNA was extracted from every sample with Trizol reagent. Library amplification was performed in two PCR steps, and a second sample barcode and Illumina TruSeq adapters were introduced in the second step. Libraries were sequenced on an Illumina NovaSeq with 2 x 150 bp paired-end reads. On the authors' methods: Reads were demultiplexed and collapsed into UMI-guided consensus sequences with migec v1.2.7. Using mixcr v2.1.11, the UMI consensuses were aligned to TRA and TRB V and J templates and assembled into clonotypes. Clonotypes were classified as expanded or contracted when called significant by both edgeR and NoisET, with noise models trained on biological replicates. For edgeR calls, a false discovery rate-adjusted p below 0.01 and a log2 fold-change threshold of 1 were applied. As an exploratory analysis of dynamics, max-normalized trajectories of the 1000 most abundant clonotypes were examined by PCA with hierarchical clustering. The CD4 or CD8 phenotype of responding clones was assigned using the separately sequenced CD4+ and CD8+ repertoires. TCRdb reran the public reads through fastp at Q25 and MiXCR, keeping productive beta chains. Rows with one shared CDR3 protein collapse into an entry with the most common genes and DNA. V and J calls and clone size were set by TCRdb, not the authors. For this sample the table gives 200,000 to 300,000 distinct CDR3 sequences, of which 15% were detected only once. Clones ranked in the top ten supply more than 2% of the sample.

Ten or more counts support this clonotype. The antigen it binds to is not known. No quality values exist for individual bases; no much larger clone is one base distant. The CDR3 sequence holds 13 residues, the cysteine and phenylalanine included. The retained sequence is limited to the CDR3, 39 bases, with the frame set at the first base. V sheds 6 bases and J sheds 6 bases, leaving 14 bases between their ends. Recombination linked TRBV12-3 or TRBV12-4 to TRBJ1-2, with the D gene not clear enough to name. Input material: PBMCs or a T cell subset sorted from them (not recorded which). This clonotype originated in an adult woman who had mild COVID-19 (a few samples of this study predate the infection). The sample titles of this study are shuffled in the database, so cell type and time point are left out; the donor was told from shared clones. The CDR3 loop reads CASSPRRSDGYTF. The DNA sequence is TGTGCCAGCAGCCCCCGCAGGTCGGATGGCTACACCTTC.